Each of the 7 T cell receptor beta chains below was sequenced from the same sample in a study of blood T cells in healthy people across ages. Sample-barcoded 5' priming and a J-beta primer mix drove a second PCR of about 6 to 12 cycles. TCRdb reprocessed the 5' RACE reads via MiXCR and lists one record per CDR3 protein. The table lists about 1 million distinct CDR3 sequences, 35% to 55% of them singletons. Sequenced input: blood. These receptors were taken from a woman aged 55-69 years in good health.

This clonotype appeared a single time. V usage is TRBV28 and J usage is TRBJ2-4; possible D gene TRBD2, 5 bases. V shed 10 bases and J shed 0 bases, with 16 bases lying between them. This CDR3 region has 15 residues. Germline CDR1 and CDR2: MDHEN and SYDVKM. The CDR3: CANSPWERAKNIQYF. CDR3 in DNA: TGTGCCAACAGCCCCTGGGAGAGAGCCAAAAACATTCAGTACTTC.

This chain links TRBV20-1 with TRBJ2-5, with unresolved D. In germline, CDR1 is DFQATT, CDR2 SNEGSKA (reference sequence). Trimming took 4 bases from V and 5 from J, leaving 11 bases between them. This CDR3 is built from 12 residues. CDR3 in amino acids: CSATDIEETQYF. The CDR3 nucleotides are TGCAGTGCTACAGACATCGAGGAGACCCAGTACTTC.

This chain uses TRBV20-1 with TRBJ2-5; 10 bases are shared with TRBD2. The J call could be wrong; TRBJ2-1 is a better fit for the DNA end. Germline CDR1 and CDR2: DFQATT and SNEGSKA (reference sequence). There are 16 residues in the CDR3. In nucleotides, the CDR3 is TGCAGTGCTAGAGGGGGCAGCGGGAGGGTACAAGAGACCCAGTTCTTC. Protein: CSARGGSGRVQETQFF.

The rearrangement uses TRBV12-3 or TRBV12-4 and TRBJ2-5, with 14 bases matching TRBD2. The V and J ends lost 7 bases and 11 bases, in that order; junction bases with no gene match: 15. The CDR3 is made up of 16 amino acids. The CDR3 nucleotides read TGTGCCAGCACACTAAGTGGGACTAGCGGGAGCGGTGAGCAGTACTTC. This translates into CASTLSGTSGSGEQYF.

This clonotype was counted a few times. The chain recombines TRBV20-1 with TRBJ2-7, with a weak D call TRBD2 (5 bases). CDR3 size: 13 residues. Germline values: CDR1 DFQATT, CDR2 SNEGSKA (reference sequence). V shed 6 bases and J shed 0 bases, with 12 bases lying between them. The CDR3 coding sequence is TGCAGTGCCAAGCGGACCAGCTCCTACGAGCAGTACTTC. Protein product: CSAKRTSSYEQYF.

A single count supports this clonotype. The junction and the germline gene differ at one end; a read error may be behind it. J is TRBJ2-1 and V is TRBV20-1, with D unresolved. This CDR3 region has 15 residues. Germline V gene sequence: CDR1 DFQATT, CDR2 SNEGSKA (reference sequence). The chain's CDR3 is CSARPSVASYNEQFF. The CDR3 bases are TGCAGCGCTAGACCGAGCGTGGCCTCCTACAATGAGCAGTTCTTC.

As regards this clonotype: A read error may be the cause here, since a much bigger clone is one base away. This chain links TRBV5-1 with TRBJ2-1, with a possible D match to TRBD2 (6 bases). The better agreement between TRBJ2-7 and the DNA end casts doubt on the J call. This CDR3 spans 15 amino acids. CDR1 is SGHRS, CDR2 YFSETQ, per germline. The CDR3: CASSLASASYNEQYF. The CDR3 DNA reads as TGCGCCAGCAGCTTGGCTAGCGCTTCCTACAATGAGCAGTACTTC.